This T cell receptor (beta chain) was sequenced during a study of blood T cell repertoires in COVID-19. Looking at the study overall: Donors in the United States, Italy and Spain gave samples during acute or convalescent COVID-19. T cells, B-cell-depleted T cells, or PBMCs provided the cDNA or gDNA that served as material.

Methods used by the authors: Amplified reference gene primers provided the basis for estimating nucleated cell counts. The table came from immunoSEQ multiplex PCR; TCRdb's copy has only in-frame clones and leaves some out. The V and J calls and clone size were taken over from that table, and D and trimming were inferred from the DNA. Altogether about 260,000 clones are present, around 87% being singletons, with the ten largest covering over 2%. The source of this sequence is a woman aged 50 to 65 with acute or convalescent COVID-19. The sequenced material came from peripheral blood.

The CDR3 spells CSVGSGQNTGELFF. In nucleotides, the CDR3 is TGCAGCGTTGGTAGCGGGCAGAACACCGGGGAGCTGTTTTTT. The rearrangement links TRBV29-1 to TRBJ2-2; 7 bases line up with TRBD2. CDR3 size: 14 residues. The V gene end was trimmed by 4 bases and the J gene end by 1 base; junction bases not matched to a gene: 3. The germline V gene encodes CDR1 SQVTM and CDR2 ANQGSEA.